This T cell receptor beta chain was observed in a study of beta chain features in type 1 diabetes. Expressed TCRB transcripts were sequenced because the isolated RNA had all been reverse transcribed beforehand. Sequencing was performed with immunoSEQ multiplex PCR; in TCRdb, only in-frame clones are kept and a portion is missing. The table shows about 140,000 clones, with 6.9% occurring only once. The germline V and J ends were trimmed by 3 bases and 0 bases, with 12 bases remaining between them. This CDR3 has 15 residues. Germline assignment: CDR1 KGHSH and CDR2 LQKENI. This clone was counted a few times.

What was sequenced was central memory CD4+ T cells from blood. The chain joins TRBV18 to TRBJ2-7; D possibly corresponds to TRBD2 (6 bases). The clonotype was recovered from a woman aged 25 to 39 in good health. CDR3 region: CASSPSSESSYEQYF. CDR3 DNA: TGTGCCAGCTCACCCTCTAGCGAGAGCTCCTACGAGCAGTACTTC. Full variable domain (rest looked up from reference TRBV18 and TRBJ2-7): NAGVMQNPRHLVRRRGQEARLRCSPMKGHSHVYWYRQLPEEGLKFMVYLQKENIIDESGMPKERFSAEFPKEGPSILRIQQVVRGDSAAYFCASSPSSESSYEQYFGPGTRLTVT.